This T cell receptor beta chain was profiled in a study of shared clonotypes between healthy human individuals. On the study more broadly: Two women and a few men aged 18 to 49 made up the donors.

Germline V lookup: CDR1 SEHNR, CDR2 FQNEAQ (reference sequence). This CDR3 is built from 14 residues. Trimming took off 1 base at V and 7 bases at J, with 13 bases between the two ends. Assay runs were performed at deep level. Each PCR replicate run on unsorted PBMC took in 300 ng DNA, 25,000 to 30,000 T cell genomes. Measured with immunoSEQ multiplex PCR; TCRdb has only the in-frame clones, and not every one. The sample consists of 530,000 or so clones, 60% to 80% of them appearing once. This chain uses TRBV7-9 with TRBJ2-5, with D perhaps TRBD2 (5 bases). Sequencing was carried out using PBMCs. This sequence was found in a woman in her thirties or forties in good health. Some clones in this sample may be carry-over from other donors' samples. The CDR3 sequence is CASSLVFGEGTQYF. In DNA, the CDR3 is TGTGCCAGCAGCTTAGTATTCGGGGAAGGGACCCAGTACTTC.